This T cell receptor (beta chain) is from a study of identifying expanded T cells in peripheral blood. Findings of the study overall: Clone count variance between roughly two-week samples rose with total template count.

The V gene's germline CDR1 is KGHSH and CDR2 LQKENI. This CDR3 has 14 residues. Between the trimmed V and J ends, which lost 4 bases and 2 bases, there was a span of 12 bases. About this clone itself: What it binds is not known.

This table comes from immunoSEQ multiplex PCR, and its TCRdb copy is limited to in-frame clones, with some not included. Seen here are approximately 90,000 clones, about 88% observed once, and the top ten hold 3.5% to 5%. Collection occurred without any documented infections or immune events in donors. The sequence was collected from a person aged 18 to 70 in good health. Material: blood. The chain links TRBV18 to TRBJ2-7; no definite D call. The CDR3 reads CASSRASSAYEQYF. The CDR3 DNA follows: TGTGCCAGCTCACGGGCTAGTTCGGCCTACGAGCAGTACTTC.